A single sample gave rise to the 8 T cell receptor beta chains below, sequenced in a study of identical twins. MiXCR, run by TCRdb on the 5' RACE reads, gives a single entry per CDR3 protein. The table records 400,000 to 550,000 distinct CDR3 sequences, 13% to 15% of them present only once. This same sample was also taken into another study, of yellow fever vaccine responses in identical twins.

The source material was CD4+ T cells sorted from blood. The receptor set was obtained from a woman under 30 in good health.

The chain combines TRBV3-1 with TRBJ2-5; 13 nucleotides align to TRBD2. Germline loops: CDR1 LGHDT, CDR2 YNNKEL (reference sequence). Trimming removed 4 bases from V and 4 bases from J; junction bases left unmatched: 15. The CDR3 is made up of 19 amino acids. The CDR3 is CASSPTGLAGASRPETQYF. CDR3 in DNA: TGTGCCAGCAGCCCCACCGGACTAGCGGGAGCAAGTAGACCAGAGACCCAGTACTTC.

The chain is built from TRBV14 and TRBJ2-1, with D possibly TRBD2 on 6 matching bases. CDR1 SGHDN and CDR2 FVKESK come from the germline V gene. CDR3 size: 15 residues. Trimming stripped 3 bases from V and 3 bases from J, with 12 bases between. CDR3 DNA: TGTGCCAGCAGCCAGTGGCTAGCGATCTACAATGAGCAGTTCTTC. Amino acids: CASSQWLAIYNEQFF.

In this sample, this clonotype turned up a few times. In DNA form, the CDR3 reads TGTGCCAGCAGCTTAGTTCCAGCGGGGGAGTGGATTGGCACCGGGGAGCTGTTTTTT. Translation gives CASSLVPAGEWIGTGELFF. The V gene is TRBV11-1, the J gene TRBJ2-2; 8 bases fit TRBD2. This CDR3 is 19 amino acids long. The trim removed 1 base at V and 4 bases at J, leaving 14 bases unmatched. Looked up from germline, CDR1 is SGHAT and CDR2 is FQDESV (reference sequence).

The chain joins TRBV4-2 to TRBJ2-7; D is unresolved. The CDR3 runs to 17 residues. Germline lookup yields CDR1 LGHNA and CDR2 YNFKEQ. Trimming took off 1 base at V and 4 bases at J, with 20 bases between the two ends. The CDR3 loop reads CASSQASGRTGSYEQYF. In DNA form, the CDR3 reads TGTGCCAGCAGCCAAGCCTCCGGGCGAACTGGTAGTTACGAGCAGTACTTC.

This clonotype was counted only a few times. The chain is built from TRBV20-1 and TRBJ2-5; 8 bases match TRBD2. V shed 5 bases and J 5 bases; nucleotides not matched to a gene: 13. This CDR3 spans 15 amino acids. The germline V gene has CDR1 DFQATT and CDR2 SNEGSKA (reference sequence). The CDR3 protein is CSAPIPRGGRETQYF. For the CDR3, the DNA is TGCAGTGCTCCCATTCCTCGGGGGGGCAGGGAGACCCAGTACTTC.

This clonotype was recorded at least ten times. The V gene is TRBV18, the J gene TRBJ2-7; D is tentatively TRBD1 or TRBD2 (5 bases each). V was trimmed by 8 bases and J by 0 bases, leaving 14 bases between them. CDR3 length: 14 residues. Germline V CDR1 and CDR2: KGHSH, LQKENI. This chain's CDR3 is CASSPPGSSYEQYF. The CDR3 nucleotides are TGTGCCAGCAGCCCTCCAGGGAGCTCCTACGAGCAGTACTTC.

In its sample, this clonotype was seen a few times. J is TRBJ2-5 and V is TRBV5-1; no clear D. This CDR3 has 16 amino acids. V shed 1 base and J shed 0 bases, with 13 bases lying between them. The germline CDR1 and CDR2 sequences are SGHRS and YFSETQ. The CDR3, as DNA: TGCGCCAGCAGCTTGTGGGCCCCCCAGGACCAAGAGACCCAGTACTTC. Encoded protein: CASSLWAPQDQETQYF.

This clonotype came up a few times. The chain joins TRBV6-5 to TRBJ1-5; D is unresolved. Deletions cut 4 bases from V and 2 bases from J, with 15 bases between. CDR1 is MNHEY, CDR2 SVGAGI, per germline. The CDR3 contains 16 residues. CDR3 sequence (DNA): TGTGCCAGCAGTTCCCGCATTGGGCAGGGCAATCAGCCCCAGCATTTT. Translation gives CASSSRIGQGNQPQHF.